This TCR beta chain originates from a study of shared clonotypes between healthy human individuals. This table comes from immunoSEQ multiplex PCR, and its TCRdb copy is limited to in-frame clones, with some not included. This repertoire shows around 1 million clones, 60% to 85% found once; its top ten account for about 1.5%. V trimming: 3 bases; J trimming: 4 bases; junction bases outside the gene matches: 7. CDR3 length equals 16 residues. The germline V gene encodes CDR1 SGHTA and CDR2 FQGNSA. The donors were all Caucasian adults (living in Nashville, Tennessee). This TCR came from a man aged 18 to 30 in good health. The material sequenced was memory CD4+ T cells sorted from blood. The subset is: CD45RA-negative fraction. The chain has TRBV7-2 and TRBJ1-2, with TRBD1 matching over 11 bases. For the CDR3, the DNA is TGTGCCAGCAGCTTGTATGGACAGGGGGCGAGCTATGGCTACACCTTC. This codes for CASSLYGQGASYGYTF.